This T cell receptor (beta chain) was captured by sequencing in a study of blood T cell repertoires in COVID-19. Study-wide context: The samples span acute and convalescent COVID-19 from the United States, Italy and Spain. In each case, the material was cDNA or gDNA derived from T cells, B-cell-depleted T cells, or PBMCs.

As originally analysed: Estimated nucleated cell counts came from reference gene primer amplification. The repertoire was sequenced with immunoSEQ multiplex PCR; TCRdb's copy has only in-frame clones and lacks some. V and J calls and clone size are copied from that table; D and trimming were computed from the DNA. The data contain 140,000 to 150,000 clones, roughly 86% of them singletons. The germline V gene encodes CDR1 SGHTA and CDR2 FQGNSA. V dropped 4 bases and J dropped 5 bases, with 10 bases sitting between them. The CDR3 runs 13 residues. This TCR derives from a man between 65 and 85 years old with acute or convalescent COVID-19. Sequenced input: peripheral blood. The chain combines TRBV7-2 with TRBJ2-3; D gene uncertain. CDR3 sequence reads: CASSSLRRDTQYF. CDR3 sequence (DNA): TGTGCCAGCAGCTCCTTAAGGAGAGATACGCAGTATTTT. The whole variable domain, filled in from reference TRBV7-2 and TRBJ2-3, reads GAGVSQSPSNKVTEKGKDVELRCDPISGHTALYWYRQSLGQGLEFLIYFQGNSAPDKSGLPSDRFSAERTGGSVSTLTIQRTQQEDSAVYLCASSSLRRDTQYFGPGTRLTVL.